This is a list of T cell receptor beta chains from one sample in a study of blood T cell repertoires in COVID-19. Sequencing used immunoSEQ multiplex PCR; TCRdb keeps in-frame clones, though not all of them. This sample has about 200,000 clones; around nine tenths occur once, and the top ten carry 1.5% to 2%. Material: peripheral blood. These receptors were taken from a man aged 18 to 29 with active or convalescent COVID-19. Both conserved end residues are part of each CDR3. Fields, in order: clone size, D gene, J gene, CDR3 length, V gene, CDR3 protein, CDR3 DNA. The D gene is left open where the match is weak. Rows may omit the clone size; those that give it use once, few, many or a size class.

clone_size: NA
d_call: NA
j_call: TRBJ1-4
cdr3_length: 14
v_call: TRBV18
cdr3_aa: CASSFAREGEKLFF
cdr3_nt: TGTGCCAGCTCATTCGCCAGGGAGGGTGAAAAACTGTTTTTT

clone_size: NA
d_call: NA
j_call: TRBJ1-2
cdr3_length: 15
v_call: TRBV9
cdr3_aa: CASSVSGSMLYGYTF
cdr3_nt: TGTGCCAGCAGCGTATCAGGGTCGATGCTCTATGGCTACACCTTC

clone_size: NA
d_call: TRBD1
j_call: TRBJ2-3
cdr3_length: 15
v_call: TRBV7-2
cdr3_aa: CASRLRGTEQDTQYF
cdr3_nt: TGTGCCAGCAGACTGAGGGGGACAGAACAAGATACGCAGTATTTT

clone_size: NA
d_call: TRBD1
j_call: TRBJ2-5
cdr3_length: 13
v_call: TRBV30
cdr3_aa: CAGDRASQETQYF
cdr3_nt: TGTGCAGGGGACAGGGCATCCCAAGAGACCCAGTACTTC

clone_size: NA
d_call: TRBD1
j_call: TRBJ1-1
cdr3_length: 16
v_call: TRBV5-6
cdr3_aa: CASSLEDRGPVTEAFF
cdr3_nt: TGTGCCAGCAGCTTGGAGGACAGGGGCCCCGTCACTGAAGCTTTCTTT

clone_size: NA
d_call: NA
j_call: TRBJ1-2
cdr3_length: 14
v_call: TRBV30
cdr3_aa: CAWSRQVANYGYTF
cdr3_nt: TGTGCCTGGAGTAGACAGGTAGCTAACTATGGCTACACCTTC

clone_size: NA
d_call: TRBD2
j_call: TRBJ2-1
cdr3_length: 18
v_call: TRBV5-1
cdr3_aa: CASSWTSGAPSSYNEQFF
cdr3_nt: TGCGCCAGCAGCTGGACTAGCGGAGCCCCAAGCTCCTACAATGAGCAGTTCTTC

clone_size: NA
d_call: TRBD1
j_call: TRBJ1-1
cdr3_length: 15
v_call: TRBV7-9
cdr3_aa: CASSFQGQLNTEAFF
cdr3_nt: TGTGCCAGCAGCTTCCAGGGACAGCTGAACACTGAAGCTTTCTTT

clone_size: NA
d_call: NA
j_call: TRBJ2-1
cdr3_length: 14
v_call: TRBV5-1
cdr3_aa: CASSRGTASYEQFF
cdr3_nt: TGCGCCAGCAGTCGGGGGACTGCAAGTTACGAGCAGTTCTTC

clone_size: once
d_call: NA
j_call: TRBJ1-1
cdr3_length: 11
v_call: TRBV29-1
cdr3_aa: CSGRLNTEAFF
cdr3_nt: TGCAGCGGCAGATTGAACACTGAAGCTTTCTTT

clone_size: NA
d_call: TRBD2
j_call: TRBJ2-5
cdr3_length: 15
v_call: TRBV30
cdr3_aa: CASTSSGRAWETQYF
cdr3_nt: TGTGCCAGTACGTCTAGCGGGAGGGCCTGGGAGACCCAGTACTTC

clone_size: few
d_call: NA
j_call: TRBJ1-3
cdr3_length: 13
v_call: TRBV19
cdr3_aa: CASHRFSGNTIYF
cdr3_nt: TGTGCCAGTCACAGGTTTTCTGGAAACACCATATATTTT

clone_size: NA
d_call: NA
j_call: TRBJ1-1
cdr3_length: 16
v_call: TRBV30
cdr3_aa: CAWSVYRGGMNTEAFF
cdr3_nt: TGTGCCTGGAGTGTATATAGGGGTGGTATGAACACTGAAGCTTTCTTT

clone_size: NA
d_call: NA
j_call: TRBJ1-2
cdr3_length: 13
v_call: TRBV6-6
cdr3_aa: CASSITEYYGYTF
cdr3_nt: TGTGCCAGCAGCATTACAGAGTACTATGGCTACACCTTC

clone_size: NA
d_call: TRBD1
j_call: TRBJ2-3
cdr3_length: 16
v_call: TRBV7-9
cdr3_aa: CASSPRDRGRQDTQYF
cdr3_nt: TGTGCCAGCAGCCCTCGGGACAGGGGGCGACAAGATACGCAGTATTTT

clone_size: NA
d_call: NA
j_call: TRBJ2-5
cdr3_length: 17
v_call: TRBV5-1
cdr3_aa: CASSLRTSPTGGETQYF
cdr3_nt: TGCGCCAGCAGCCTCCGTACTAGCCCAACCGGTGGGGAGACCCAGTACTTC

clone_size: NA
d_call: TRBD2
j_call: TRBJ2-7
cdr3_length: 16
v_call: TRBV7-8
cdr3_aa: CASSDTSGGSSYEQYF
cdr3_nt: TGTGCCAGCAGCGATACTAGCGGGGGAAGCTCCTACGAGCAGTACTTC

clone_size: once
d_call: NA
j_call: TRBJ1-3
cdr3_length: 16
v_call: TRBV7-2
cdr3_aa: CASSLVASLEVGTIYF
cdr3_nt: TGTGCCAGCAGCTTAGTGGCGTCCCTGGAGGTTGGCACCATATATTTT

clone_size: NA
d_call: NA
j_call: TRBJ1-6
cdr3_length: 15
v_call: TRBV9
cdr3_aa: CASSVASSYNSPLHF
cdr3_nt: TGTGCCAGCAGCGTAGCCAGCTCCTATAATTCACCCCTCCACTTT

clone_size: NA
d_call: NA
j_call: TRBJ1-1
cdr3_length: 15
v_call: TRBV5-1
cdr3_aa: CASSFWEGVNTEAFF
cdr3_nt: TGCGCCAGCAGCTTTTGGGAGGGAGTGAACACTGAAGCTTTCTTT

clone_size: few
d_call: TRBD1
j_call: TRBJ2-3
cdr3_length: 14
v_call: TRBV2
cdr3_aa: CASSLGTGADTQYF
cdr3_nt: TGTGCCAGCAGCCTAGGGACAGGGGCAGATACGCAGTATTTT

clone_size: NA
d_call: TRBD2
j_call: TRBJ2-2
cdr3_length: 15
v_call: TRBV4-2
cdr3_aa: CASSQGLAETGELFF
cdr3_nt: TGTGCCAGCAGCCAGGGACTAGCGGAGACCGGGGAGCTGTTTTTT

clone_size: NA
d_call: NA
j_call: TRBJ2-7
cdr3_length: 14
v_call: TRBV6-5
cdr3_aa: CASRPSGVNYEQYF
cdr3_nt: TGTGCCAGCCGTCCTTCAGGGGTGAACTACGAGCAGTACTTC

clone_size: NA
d_call: TRBD1
j_call: TRBJ1-2
cdr3_length: 16
v_call: TRBV5-1
cdr3_aa: CASNQGNRGENYGYTF
cdr3_nt: TGCGCCAGCAATCAAGGGAACAGGGGGGAGAACTATGGCTACACCTTC

clone_size: NA
d_call: TRBD2
j_call: TRBJ2-7
cdr3_length: 15
v_call: TRBV7-2
cdr3_aa: CASSLLAGPTYEQYF
cdr3_nt: TGTGCCAGCAGCTTACTAGCGGGCCCAACCTACGAGCAGTACTTC

clone_size: NA
d_call: NA
j_call: TRBJ2-1
cdr3_length: 13
v_call: TRBV18
cdr3_aa: CASSPSSYNEQFF
cdr3_nt: TGTGCCAGCTCACCCAGCTCCTACAATGAGCAGTTCTTC

clone_size: NA
d_call: TRBD2
j_call: TRBJ2-1
cdr3_length: 15
v_call: TRBV5-4
cdr3_aa: CASSFETSDYNEQFF
cdr3_nt: TGTGCCAGCAGCTTTGAGACTAGCGATTACAATGAGCAGTTCTTC

clone_size: NA
d_call: NA
j_call: TRBJ2-7
cdr3_length: 15
v_call: TRBV9
cdr3_aa: CASSPRDSSSYEQYF
cdr3_nt: TGTGCCAGCAGCCCCCGGGACTCGAGCTCCTACGAGCAGTACTTC

clone_size: NA
d_call: TRBD2
j_call: TRBJ2-1
cdr3_length: 16
v_call: TRBV11-2
cdr3_aa: CASSSTPGLARGEQFF
cdr3_nt: TGTGCCAGCAGCTCAACTCCGGGACTAGCGCGGGGTGAGCAGTTCTTC

clone_size: NA
d_call: NA
j_call: TRBJ2-5
cdr3_length: 13
v_call: TRBV9
cdr3_aa: CASSVTQTETQYF
cdr3_nt: TGTGCCAGCAGCGTAACTCAAACGGAGACCCAGTACTTC

clone_size: once
d_call: TRBD1
j_call: TRBJ1-5
cdr3_length: 19
v_call: TRBV5-1
cdr3_aa: CASSWRKDRGLYSNQPQHF
cdr3_nt: TGCGCCAGCAGCTGGCGTAAGGACAGGGGGCTTTATAGCAATCAGCCCCAGCATTTT

clone_size: NA
d_call: TRBD2
j_call: TRBJ2-5
cdr3_length: 16
v_call: TRBV2
cdr3_aa: CASRKLLAGGQETQYF
cdr3_nt: TGTGCCAGCCGGAAACTCCTAGCGGGGGGGCAAGAGACCCAGTACTTC

clone_size: NA
d_call: TRBD2
j_call: TRBJ2-1
cdr3_length: 16
v_call: TRBV2
cdr3_aa: CASASGGLGSYNEQFF
cdr3_nt: TGTGCCAGCGCTAGCGGGGGGCTAGGGTCTTACAATGAGCAGTTCTTC

clone_size: NA
d_call: NA
j_call: TRBJ2-1
cdr3_length: 13
v_call: TRBV18
cdr3_aa: CASSPPPGAEQFF
cdr3_nt: TGTGCCAGCTCACCACCACCAGGGGCTGAGCAGTTCTTC

clone_size: NA
d_call: NA
j_call: TRBJ1-5
cdr3_length: 14
v_call: TRBV5-1
cdr3_aa: CASSFGDPNQPQHF
cdr3_nt: TGCGCCAGCAGTTTCGGAGACCCCAATCAGCCCCAGCATTTT

clone_size: NA
d_call: NA
j_call: TRBJ1-6
cdr3_length: 15
v_call: TRBV4-1
cdr3_aa: CASSQPGEHNSPLHF
cdr3_nt: TGCGCCAGCAGCCAACCCGGGGAACACAATTCACCCCTCCACTTT

clone_size: NA
d_call: NA
j_call: TRBJ2-2
cdr3_length: 16
v_call: TRBV5-1
cdr3_aa: CASSWAGNSASGELFF
cdr3_nt: TGCGCCAGCAGCTGGGCGGGGAACTCAGCCAGCGGGGAGCTGTTTTTT

clone_size: NA
d_call: NA
j_call: TRBJ1-1
cdr3_length: 15
v_call: TRBV6-2/TRBV6-3
cdr3_aa: CASTPIGGGNTEAFF
cdr3_nt: TGTGCCAGCACCCCCATAGGGGGGGGGAACACTGAAGCTTTCTTT

clone_size: NA
d_call: TRBD1
j_call: TRBJ1-5
cdr3_length: 13
v_call: TRBV6-6
cdr3_aa: CASSTGVNQPQHF
cdr3_nt: TGTGCCAGCAGTACAGGGGTAAATCAGCCCCAGCATTTT

clone_size: NA
d_call: NA
j_call: TRBJ2-3
cdr3_length: 14
v_call: TRBV5-1
cdr3_aa: CASSLGGGPDTQYF
cdr3_nt: TGCGCCAGCAGCTTGGGCGGGGGCCCTGATACGCAGTATTTT

clone_size: NA
d_call: NA
j_call: TRBJ2-1
cdr3_length: 15
v_call: TRBV4-2
cdr3_aa: CASSQDPTRWDEQFF
cdr3_nt: TGTGCCAGCAGCCAAGACCCCACGAGGTGGGATGAGCAGTTCTTC

clone_size: few
d_call: TRBD1
j_call: TRBJ1-3
cdr3_length: 15
v_call: TRBV9
cdr3_aa: CASSVGSGGGNTIYF
cdr3_nt: TGTGCCAGCAGCGTAGGTTCAGGGGGAGGAAACACCATATATTTT

clone_size: NA
d_call: TRBD2
j_call: TRBJ2-4
cdr3_length: 17
v_call: TRBV27
cdr3_aa: CASSSGLAGVSQNIQYF
cdr3_nt: TGTGCCAGCAGTTCGGGACTAGCGGGGGTCTCGCAAAACATTCAGTACTTC

clone_size: NA
d_call: NA
j_call: TRBJ2-7
cdr3_length: 14
v_call: TRBV11-2
cdr3_aa: CASSFGTLSYEQYF
cdr3_nt: TGTGCCAGCAGCTTCGGGACACTCTCCTACGAGCAGTACTTC

clone_size: once
d_call: TRBD1
j_call: TRBJ1-2
cdr3_length: 17
v_call: TRBV9
cdr3_aa: CASSAPPGQGEDYGYTF
cdr3_nt: TGTGCCAGCAGCGCCCCTCCGGGACAGGGGGAAGATTATGGCTACACCTTC

clone_size: NA
d_call: NA
j_call: TRBJ2-2
cdr3_length: 14
v_call: TRBV19
cdr3_aa: CASNQGRGTGELFF
cdr3_nt: TGTGCCAGTAACCAAGGGAGGGGGACCGGGGAGCTGTTTTTT

clone_size: NA
d_call: TRBD1
j_call: TRBJ1-2
cdr3_length: 13
v_call: TRBV18
cdr3_aa: CASSLDRDYGYTF
cdr3_nt: TGTGCCAGCTCACTGGACAGGGACTATGGCTACACCTTC

clone_size: NA
d_call: TRBD1
j_call: TRBJ1-1
cdr3_length: 16
v_call: TRBV6-1
cdr3_aa: CASSDQRGTGRPEAFF
cdr3_nt: TGTGCCAGCAGTGATCAGCGCGGGACAGGTCGCCCTGAAGCTTTCTTT

clone_size: NA
d_call: TRBD1
j_call: TRBJ2-7
cdr3_length: 18
v_call: TRBV7-9
cdr3_aa: CASSLGQDRGRSSYEQYF
cdr3_nt: TGTGCCAGCAGCTTGGGACAGGATCGCGGTCGAAGCTCCTACGAGCAGTACTTC

clone_size: NA
d_call: NA
j_call: TRBJ2-7
cdr3_length: 12
v_call: TRBV29-1
cdr3_aa: CSVTTFSYEQYF
cdr3_nt: TGCAGCGTAACGACTTTCTCCTACGAGCAGTACTTC

clone_size: NA
d_call: NA
j_call: TRBJ2-2
cdr3_length: 15
v_call: TRBV7-9
cdr3_aa: CASSLVYGNTGELFF
cdr3_nt: TGTGCCAGCAGCTTAGTCTACGGGAACACCGGGGAGCTGTTTTTT

clone_size: NA
d_call: TRBD1
j_call: TRBJ2-5
cdr3_length: 14
v_call: TRBV6-5
cdr3_aa: CASSSRGQGETQYF
cdr3_nt: TGTGCCAGCAGTTCCAGAGGACAGGGAGAGACCCAGTACTTC

clone_size: NA
d_call: TRBD1
j_call: TRBJ1-2
cdr3_length: 15
v_call: TRBV6-6
cdr3_aa: CASSYATGTSNGYTF
cdr3_nt: TGTGCCAGCAGTTACGCGACAGGGACCTCTAATGGCTACACCTTC